The T cell receptor beta chain described here comes from a study of beta chain features in type 1 diabetes. Background on the study: On cell yields, gender and age, patients and healthy donors were similar.

This clone was seen more than once but under ten times. Its antigen is undetermined. The entirety of the isolated RNA underwent reverse transcription, so expressed TCRB transcripts were sequenced. This table comes from immunoSEQ multiplex PCR, and its TCRdb copy is limited to in-frame clones, with some not included. Here the sample spans about 340,000 clones, about 14% being singletons. Study results and caveats: Moderately but significantly shorter TCRB CDR3s were found in Type 1 diabetes patients in all four CD4+ subsets. A pattern of fewer insertions and more deletions at VDJ junctions was seen in type 1 diabetes patients.

In germline, CDR1 is LNHDA, CDR2 SQIVND (reference sequence). The CDR3 contains 16 residues. The V gene end was trimmed by 9 bases and the J gene end by 2 bases; junction bases not matched to a gene: 12. Sequenced material: naive CD4+ T cells from blood. This TCR was recovered from a woman younger than 35 with type 1 diabetes. The chain combines TRBV19 with TRBJ1-5, with 8 nucleotides matching TRBD1. Here the CDR3 DNA reads TGTGCCAGCACGCAATCGGGACAGGTCGGCAATCAGCCCCAGCATTTT. Translated, it gives CASTQSGQVGNQPQHF.